This T cell receptor (beta chain) was captured in a study of beta chain features in type 1 diabetes. This clone has just a few counts. The isolated RNA, all of it, was reverse transcribed, so expressed TCRB transcripts were what got sequenced. Profiled with immunoSEQ multiplex PCR; TCRdb holds only in-frame clones, not every one. The sample carries hundreds of thousands of clones, over 12% recorded once. The CDR3 runs 16 residues. V lost 0 bases to trimming and J lost 2 bases, with 14 bases between them. Per germline, CDR1 LNHNV and CDR2 YYDKDF (reference sequence). This TCR derives from a middle-aged woman in good health. This chain joins TRBV15 and TRBJ2-7; D ambiguous. The sequenced sample consisted of naive CD4+ T cells from blood. The CDR3 sequence: CATSREGRLGTYEQYF. In nucleotides, the CDR3 is TGTGCCACCAGCAGAGAGGGCCGTTTGGGCACCTACGAGCAGTACTTC.